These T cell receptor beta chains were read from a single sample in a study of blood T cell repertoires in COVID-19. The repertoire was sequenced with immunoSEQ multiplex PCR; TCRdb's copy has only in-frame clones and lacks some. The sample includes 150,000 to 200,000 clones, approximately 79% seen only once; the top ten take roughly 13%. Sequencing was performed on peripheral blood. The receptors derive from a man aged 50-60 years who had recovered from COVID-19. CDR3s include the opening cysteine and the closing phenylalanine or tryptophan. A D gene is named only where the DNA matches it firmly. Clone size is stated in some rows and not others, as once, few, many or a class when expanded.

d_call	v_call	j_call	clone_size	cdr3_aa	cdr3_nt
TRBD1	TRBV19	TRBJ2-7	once	CASSIGDSYEQYF	TGTGCCAGTAGTATCGGGGACAGCTACGAGCAGTACTTC
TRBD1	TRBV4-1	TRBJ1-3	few	CASSQVRGPGNTIYF	TGCGCCAGCAGCCAAGTTAGGGGGCCGGGAAACACCATATATTTT
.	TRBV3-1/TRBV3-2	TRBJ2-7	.	CASSQEVQRASYEQYF	TGTGCCAGCAGCCAAGAGGTCCAGCGGGCCTCCTACGAGCAGTACTTC
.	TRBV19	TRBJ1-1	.	CASSMNRDTEAFF	TGTGCCAGTAGTATGAACAGGGACACTGAAGCTTTCTTT
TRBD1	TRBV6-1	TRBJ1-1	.	CASSVRFTGVNTEAFF	TGTGCCAGCAGTGTTCGGTTTACAGGGGTCAATACTGAAGCTTTCTTT
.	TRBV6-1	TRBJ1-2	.	CASSEAWSPGIYGYTF	TGTGCCAGCAGTGAAGCCTGGTCCCCAGGTATCTATGGCTACACCTTC
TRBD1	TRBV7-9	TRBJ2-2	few	CASSRPGTASTGELFF	TGTGCCAGCAGCCGCCCCGGGACAGCGAGCACCGGGGAGCTGTTTTTT
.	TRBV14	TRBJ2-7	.	CASSRQGGSTYEQYF	TGTGCCAGCAGCCGGCAGGGGGGCTCGACCTACGAGCAGTACTTC
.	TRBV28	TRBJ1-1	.	CASQRSDRMNTEAFF	TGTGCCAGTCAACGATCGGACAGAATGAACACTGAAGCTTTCTTT
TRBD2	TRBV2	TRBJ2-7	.	CASSESSGKPYEQYF	TGTGCCAGCAGTGAAAGCAGCGGGAAACCCTACGAGCAGTACTTC
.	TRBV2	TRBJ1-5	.	CASSPGSNQPQHF	TGTGCCAGCAGTCCAGGGTCCAATCAGCCCCAGCATTTT
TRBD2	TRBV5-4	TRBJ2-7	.	CASSLLAGGGEQYF	TGTGCCAGCAGCTTGCTCGCGGGAGGAGGCGAGCAGTACTTC
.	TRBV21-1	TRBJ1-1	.	CASSPQTGFGTEAFF	TGTGCCAGCAGCCCACAGACAGGGTTCGGGACTGAAGCTTTCTTT
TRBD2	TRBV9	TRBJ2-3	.	CASSQDSGLAGGISDTQYF	TGTGCCAGCAGCCAAGATTCTGGACTAGCGGGAGGTATATCAGATACGCAGTATTTT
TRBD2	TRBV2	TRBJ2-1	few	CASRGLADYNEQFF	TGTGCCAGCAGAGGACTAGCGGACTACAATGAGCAGTTCTTC
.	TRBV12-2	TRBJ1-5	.	CASRLAGDRPYSNQPQHF	TGTGCAAGTCGCTTAGCCGGGGACAGACCATATAGCAATCAGCCCCAGCATTTT
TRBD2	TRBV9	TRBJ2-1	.	CASSPGRARNEQFF	TGTGCCAGCAGTCCCGGGAGGGCCCGAAATGAGCAGTTCTTC
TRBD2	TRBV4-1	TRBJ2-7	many	CASSQDRTSGRGWEQYF	TGCGCCAGCAGCCAAGACCGGACTAGCGGGAGGGGTTGGGAGCAGTACTTC
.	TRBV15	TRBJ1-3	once	CATSRAGDGNTIYF	TGTGCCACCAGCAGAGCAGGGGACGGAAACACCATATATTTT
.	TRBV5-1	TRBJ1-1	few	CASSLEQDTEAFF	TGCGCCAGCAGCTTGGAACAGGACACTGAAGCTTTCTTT
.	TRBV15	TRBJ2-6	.	CATSRDHPGDGANVLTF	TGTGCCACCAGCAGAGATCATCCCGGGGATGGGGCCAACGTCCTGACTTTC
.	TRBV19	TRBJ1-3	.	CASSRPGNTIYF	TGTGCCAGTAGTAGGCCTGGAAACACCATATATTTT
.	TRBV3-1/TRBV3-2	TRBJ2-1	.	CASSQQGARKFF	TGTGCCAGCAGCCAACAAGGGGCCAGGAAGTTCTTC
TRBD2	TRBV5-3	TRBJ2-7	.	CARSLSCPTSGSLREEQYF	TGTGCCAGAAGCTTGTCGTGTCCGACTAGCGGCTCCCTTCGTGAAGAGCAGTACTTC
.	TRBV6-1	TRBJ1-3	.	CASSEARSGNTIYF	TGTGCCAGCAGTGAAGCGCGTTCTGGAAACACCATATATTTT
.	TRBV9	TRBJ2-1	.	CASSARDYEQFF	TGTGCCAGCAGCGCCCGGGACTATGAGCAGTTCTTC
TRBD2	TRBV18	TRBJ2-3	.	CASSGGLAGVRDTQYF	TGTGCCAGCTCAGGGGGACTAGCGGGAGTCCGTGATACGCAGTATTTT
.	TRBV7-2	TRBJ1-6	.	CASSQGNGALHF	TGTGCCAGCAGTCAGGGGAATGGGGCCCTCCACTTT
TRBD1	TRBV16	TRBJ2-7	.	CASSRGTGTGNLGRYEQYF	TGTGCCAGCAGCCGTGGAACCGGGACAGGGAATCTAGGACGCTACGAGCAGTACTTC
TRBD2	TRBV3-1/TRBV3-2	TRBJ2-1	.	CASSRTSSNEQFF	TGTGCCAGCAGCCGGACTAGCAGTAATGAGCAGTTCTTC
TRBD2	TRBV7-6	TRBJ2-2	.	CASSQRAGGSNTGELFF	TGTGCCAGCAGCCAAAGAGCGGGAGGATCGAACACCGGGGAGCTGTTTTTT
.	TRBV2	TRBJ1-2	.	CASLLFQSRVNGYTF	TGTGCCAGCCTATTATTCCAGTCCAGGGTAAATGGCTACACCTTC
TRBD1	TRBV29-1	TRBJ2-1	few	CSVTGVVNEQFF	TGCAGCGTCACAGGGGTGGTCAATGAGCAGTTCTTC
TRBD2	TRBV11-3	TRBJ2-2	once	CASSLDRIAGDTGELFF	TGTGCCAGCAGCTTAGATCGGATAGCGGGAGACACCGGGGAGCTGTTTTTT
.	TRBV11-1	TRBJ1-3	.	CASSYSRASGNTIYF	TGTGCCAGCAGCTATTCGAGGGCGTCCGGAAACACCATATATTTT
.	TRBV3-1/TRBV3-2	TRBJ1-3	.	CASSGQGSGNTIYF	TGTGCCAGCAGCGGCCAGGGTTCTGGAAACACCATATATTTT
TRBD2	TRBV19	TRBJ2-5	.	CASSIGWREIIGETQYF	TGTGCCAGTAGTATAGGATGGCGGGAGATCATAGGGGAGACCCAGTACTTC
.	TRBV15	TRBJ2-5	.	CATSRDHSHQETQYF	TGTGCCACCAGCAGAGACCACAGTCACCAAGAGACCCAGTACTTC
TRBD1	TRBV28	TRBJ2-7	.	CASSTDRGSYEQYF	TGTGCCAGCAGTACGGACAGGGGCTCCTACGAGCAGTACTTC
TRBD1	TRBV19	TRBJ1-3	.	CATRDRGPSGNTIYF	TGTGCCACCCGGGACAGGGGCCCCTCTGGAAACACCATATATTTT
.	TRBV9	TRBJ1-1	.	CASSVRGGGNTEAFF	TGTGCCAGCAGCGTAAGAGGGGGGGGGAACACTGAAGCTTTCTTT
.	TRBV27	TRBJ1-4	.	CASSFSRLGEKLFF	TGTGCCAGCAGTTTTTCCAGGCTGGGTGAAAAACTGTTTTTT
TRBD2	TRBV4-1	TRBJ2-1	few	CASSQALAPSSYNEQFF	TGCGCCAGCAGCCAAGCACTAGCGCCGAGCTCCTACAATGAGCAGTTCTTC
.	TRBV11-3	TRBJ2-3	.	CASSPSRNTDTQYF	TGTGCCAGCAGCCCATCTAGAAACACAGATACGCAGTATTTT
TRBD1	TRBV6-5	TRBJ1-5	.	CASSYRTGTQPQHF	TGTGCCAGCAGTTACCGGACAGGGACCCAGCCCCAGCATTTT
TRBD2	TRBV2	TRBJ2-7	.	CASIEASGSYEQYF	TGTGCCAGCATAGAGGCTAGCGGGAGCTACGAGCAGTACTTC
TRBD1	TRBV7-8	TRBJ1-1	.	CASSSTWTGRNTEAFF	TGTGCCAGCAGCTCAACTTGGACAGGGCGCAACACTGAAGCTTTCTTT
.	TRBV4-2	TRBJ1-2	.	CASSPKATGYGYTF	TGTGCCAGCAGCCCGAAAGCTACAGGCTATGGCTACACCTTC
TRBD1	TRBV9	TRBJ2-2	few	CASSVTGGRTGELFF	TGTGCCAGCAGCGTGACAGGGGGGCGGACCGGGGAGCTGTTTTTT
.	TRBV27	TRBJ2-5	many	CASSLSSRGETQYF	TGTGCCAGCAGTTTATCGTCCAGGGGAGAGACCCAGTACTTC
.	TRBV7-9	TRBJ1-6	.	CASSLNGGSSPLHF	TGTGCCAGCAGCTTAAACGGGGGGAGTTCACCCCTCCACTTT
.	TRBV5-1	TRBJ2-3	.	CASSVGLNRGTDTQYF	TGCGCCAGCAGCGTCGGCCTCAACAGGGGCACAGATACGCAGTATTTT
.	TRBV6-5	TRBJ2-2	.	CASSYSTTANTGELFF	TGTGCCAGCAGTTACTCGACGACTGCAAACACCGGGGAGCTGTTTTTT
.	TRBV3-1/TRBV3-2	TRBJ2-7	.	CASSQSPGDPYEQYF	TGTGCCAGCAGCCAAAGTCCGGGGGACCCCTACGAGCAGTACTTC
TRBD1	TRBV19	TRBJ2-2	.	CASNLQGAGELFF	TGTGCCAGTAATCTCCAGGGGGCCGGGGAGCTGTTTTTT
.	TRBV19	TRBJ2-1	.	CASSQNSGNTPYNEQFF	TGTGCCAGTAGTCAGAATTCCGGGAATACACCATACAATGAGCAGTTCTTC
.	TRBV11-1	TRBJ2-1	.	CASSPQALVFNEQFF	TGTGCCAGCAGCCCACAGGCTTTAGTGTTCAATGAGCAGTTCTTC
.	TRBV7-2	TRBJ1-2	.	CASSQRGRGNYGYTF	TGTGCCAGCAGCCAACGGGGACGGGGGAACTATGGCTACACCTTC
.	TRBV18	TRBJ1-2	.	CASSPSTYTGGYGYTF	TGTGCCAGCTCCCCATCGACCTATACTGGCGGATATGGCTACACCTTC